These 24 T cell receptor beta chains share one sample of origin, sequenced in a study of cytomegalovirus exposure and HLA in healthy donors. Vbeta (60) and Jbeta (13) primers were used in the PCR. Profiling relied on immunoSEQ multiplex PCR, and the TCRdb table lists in-frame clones only, not all of them. The table includes about 160,000 clones, 80% detected once. Sequenced sample: PBMCs. The receptors stem from a man aged 25-45 years in good health and CMV-seronegative.

The chain joins TRBV19 to TRBJ1-5, with TRBD1 identical over 8 bases. CDR3 length equals 15 residues. Germline assignment: CDR1 LNHDA and CDR2 SQIVND (reference sequence). The V gene end was trimmed by 2 bases and the J gene end by 6 bases; junction bases not matched to a gene: 6. The DNA for the CDR3 is TGTGCCAGTAGTATACTGCAGGGGGCGTTTCAGCCCCAGCATTTT. Translated, it gives CASSILQGAFQPQHF.

The chain combines TRBV27 with TRBJ1-1, with TRBD1 as a possible D gene (6 bases). CDR3 length equals 13 residues. Between the trimmed V and J ends, which lost 6 bases and 4 bases, there was a span of 12 bases. Per germline, CDR1 MNHEY and CDR2 SMNVEV (reference sequence). The CDR3 loop is CASSHTGSTEAFF. The CDR3 DNA follows: TGTGCCAGCAGCCATACAGGGAGCACTGAAGCTTTCTTT.

V is TRBV12-2 and J is TRBJ2-5; the D call of TRBD2 is as the table states it, not checked on the DNA. TRBV12-2 is classified as a pseudogene. The CDR3 length is 18 residues. The CDR3 sequence is CASRLAGGISFPQETQYF. The CDR3 nucleotides read TGTGCAAGTCGCTTAGCGGGAGGGATCAGTTTCCCCCAAGAGACCCAGTACTTC.

The V gene is TRBV7-2, the J gene TRBJ2-7; TRBD1 aligns across 7 bases. The CDR3 length is 16 residues. Per germline, CDR1 SGHTA and CDR2 FQGNSA. J gave up 7 bases and V 4 bases, and 16 bases lay outside the gene matches. CDR3 DNA: TGTGCCAGCAGCTCCGGTCGGGCAGGGGGAATGGGGGAGCAGTACTTC. Residues: CASSSGRAGGMGEQYF.

The J gene is TRBJ2-4, the V gene TRBV21-1; TRBD1 reflects the table's D call only, with no check against the DNA. TRBV21-1 is given as a pseudogene. CDR3 length: 20 residues. The DNA for the CDR3 is TGTGCCAGCAGCAAAGAAAAAGGGCTCCGGACAGCCGTAGCCAAAAACATTCAGTACTTC. Translating gives CASSKEKGLRTAVAKNIQYF.

V is TRBV5-6 and J is TRBJ2-1, with 9 bases matching TRBD2. The CDR3 loop spans 16 amino acids. Germline V CDR1 and CDR2: SGHDT, YYEEEE. After removal of 2 bases from V and 0 bases from J, the junction contained 3 bases not matched to a gene. The CDR3 region is CASSFQAGGSYNEQFF. The CDR3 coding sequence is TGTGCCAGCAGCTTTCAAGCGGGGGGCTCCTACAATGAGCAGTTCTTC. Filled out from reference TRBV5-6 and TRBJ2-1, the complete variable domain reads DAGVTQSPTHLIKTRGQQVTLRCSPKSGHDTVSWYQQALGQGPQFIFQYYEEEERQRGNFPDRFSGHQFPNYSSELNVNALLLGDSALYLCASSFQAGGSYNEQFFGPGTRLTVL.

The chain combines TRBV18 with TRBJ2-2; D possibly corresponds to TRBD2 (6 bases). Trimming shortened V by 6 bases and J by 7 bases, and 15 bases separated the two germline ends. The CDR3 extends over 14 amino acids. Germline-derived CDR1 and CDR2 are KGHSH and LQKENI. The CDR3 is CASSLYRENGELFF. CDR3 DNA: TGTGCCAGCTCGTTATATCGGGAGAACGGGGAGCTGTTTTTT.

Concerning this clone itself: The same CDR3 arises from other DNA sequences in this sample as well. The genes are TRBV7-2 and TRBJ2-7, with 11 bases matching TRBD2. The CDR3 loop spans 14 amino acids. The germline gives CDR1 SGHTA, CDR2 FQGNSA. Unmatched junction bases numbered 2, after V lost 4 bases and J lost 3 bases. This chain's CDR3 is CASSSGLAGYEQYF. The CDR3 DNA sequence: TGTGCCAGCAGCTCAGGACTAGCGGGCTACGAGCAGTACTTC.

The chain couples TRBV27 to TRBJ2-7; 9 nucleotides line up with TRBD1. The CDR3 runs 15 residues. Germline V CDR1 and CDR2: MNHEY, SMNVEV (reference sequence). The trim removed 4 bases at V and 5 bases at J, leaving 9 bases unmatched. The CDR3 DNA is TGTGCCAGCAGTTCCTTAGAGGACAGGGGTAACGAGCAGTACTTC. Translating gives CASSSLEDRGNEQYF.

The chain couples TRBV10-3 to TRBJ2-1; the D is unclear. Trimming shortened V by 8 bases and J by 9 bases, and 11 bases separated the two germline ends. From germline, CDR1 is ENHRY and CDR2 SYGVKD. CDR3 length equals 11 residues. Written as DNA, the CDR3 is TGTGCCATCTCCGACTTTGGTGAGCAGTTCTTC. The encoded protein is CAISDFGEQFF.

The chain joins TRBV18 to TRBJ1-2; D gene unclear. V dropped 3 bases and J dropped 0 bases, with 8 bases sitting between them. The CDR3 covers 14 residues. The germline V gene has CDR1 KGHSH and CDR2 LQKENI. The CDR3 DNA is TGTGCCAGCTCACCGGGCAGATCTAACTATGGCTACACCTTC. The encoded protein is CASSPGRSNYGYTF.

As concerns this clone: In the same sample, other DNA sequences code for this CDR3. V and J are TRBV7-3 and TRBJ1-1, with unresolved D. This CDR3 contains 13 residues. Germline CDR1 SGHTA, CDR2 FQGTGA. V dropped 4 bases and J dropped 4 bases, with 10 bases sitting between them. CDR3 region: CASSSGGGTEAFF. The CDR3 DNA reads TGTGCCAGCAGCTCCGGAGGTGGCACTGAAGCTTTCTTT.

V is TRBV2 and J is TRBJ1-6; 11 nucleotides match TRBD1. Looked up from germline, CDR1 is SNHLY and CDR2 is FYNNEI. With 8 bases clipped from V and 9 bases from J, the junction kept 9 bases outside the gene matches. The CDR3 runs to 15 residues. CDR3 region: CASGAGTGGSSPLHF. The CDR3 region has the DNA TGTGCCAGCGGGGCCGGGACAGGGGGTAGTTCACCCCTCCACTTT.

The rearrangement joins TRBV28 to TRBJ1-5; perhaps TRBD1 as D (6 bases). Deletions cut 5 bases from V and 12 bases from J, with 14 bases between. The CDR3 has 12 residues. Germline CDR1 MDHEN, CDR2 SYDVKM. DNA of the CDR3: TGTGCCAGCAGTCGGACAGCCTTAGACCAGCATTTT. The encoded protein is CASSRTALDQHF.

The chain combines TRBV6-5 with TRBJ2-7, with TRBD2 as a possible D gene (6 bases). Germline CDR1 reads MNHEY; CDR2 reads SVGAGI. The CDR3 length is 13 residues. V gave up 5 bases and J gave up 4 bases, with 12 bases separating them. The CDR3 DNA is TGTGCCAGCAGTGATCCGGGACTTTACGAGCAGTACTTC. Its protein product is CASSDPGLYEQYF.

V is TRBV27 and J is TRBJ2-7, with 8 positions matching TRBD1. Looked up from germline, CDR1 is MNHEY and CDR2 is SMNVEV (reference sequence). The CDR3 has 14 amino acids. Trimming at V came to 7 bases and at J to 6 bases, leaving 11 bases not matched to a gene. Written as DNA, the CDR3 is TGTGCCAGCAACCCCGGGACAGGAATCTCCGAGCAGTACTTC. The encoded protein is CASNPGTGISEQYF.

The gene calls are TRBV27 and TRBJ1-3; D uncertain. CDR3 length: 16 residues. V was trimmed by 6 bases and J by 0 bases, leaving 15 bases between them. Germline CDR1 MNHEY, CDR2 SMNVEV (reference sequence). The CDR3 sequence: CASSQESRSSGNTIYF. The CDR3 DNA sequence: TGTGCCAGCAGCCAGGAAAGCAGGTCCTCTGGAAACACCATATATTTT.

The table lists this clone with a count of one. This sequence joins TRBV15 and TRBJ2-1; D possibly corresponds to TRBD2 (5 bases). Trimming left V 0 bases short and J 0 bases short, with 9 bases between. The length of the CDR3 is 16 residues. CDR1 is LNHNV, CDR2 YYDKDF, per germline (reference sequence). CDR3 sequence reads: CATSRDRRSSYNEQFF. Here the CDR3 DNA reads TGTGCCACCAGCAGAGATCGGAGGAGCTCCTACAATGAGCAGTTCTTC.

The chain couples TRBV12-5 to TRBJ2-2; 15 bases are a match to TRBD2. J was trimmed by 5 bases and V by 6 bases; bases with no gene match: 7. The germline V gene has CDR1 LGHNT and CDR2 FRNRAP. This CDR3 has 17 residues. The CDR3 DNA reads TGTGCTAGTGGGATGACAGGGACTAGCGGGGGGACCGGGGAGCTGTTTTTT. This translates into CASGMTGTSGGTGELFF.

This clone has just a few counts. This chain links TRBV5-6 with TRBJ1-4; tentatively, D is TRBD1 (5 bases). V was trimmed by 1 base and J by 1 base, leaving 8 bases between them. Germline V gene sequence: CDR1 SGHDT, CDR2 YYEEEE. The CDR3 extends over 15 amino acids. The CDR3 protein is CASSLFRGTNEKLFF. CDR3 in DNA: TGTGCCAGCAGCTTGTTTAGGGGAACTAATGAAAAACTGTTTTTT.

The chain recombines TRBV10-3 with TRBJ2-7, with a tentative D call TRBD2 (5 bases). This CDR3 is 11 amino acids long. Per germline, CDR1 ENHRY and CDR2 SYGVKD. V was shortened by 7 bases and J by 2 bases, with 6 bases between the two germline ends. The CDR3 spells CAIMEAYEQYF. The CDR3 DNA is TGTGCCATCATGGAGGCCTACGAGCAGTACTTC.

This chain uses TRBV9 with TRBJ2-7, with D perhaps matching TRBD2 (6 bases). The V gene lost 1 base and the J gene lost 1 base, with 9 bases spanning the gap. Germline V CDR1 and CDR2: SGDLS, YYNGEE. CDR3 length equals 14 residues. CDR3 protein: CASSVREWSYEQYF. The CDR3 DNA sequence: TGTGCCAGCAGCGTACGGGAGTGGTCCTACGAGCAGTACTTC.

This sequence joins TRBV9 and TRBJ1-1, with D possibly matching TRBD1 (6 bases). Germline CDR1 is SGDLS and CDR2 is YYNGEE. The ends were cut back, 3 bases at V and 1 base at J, with 13 bases in the middle. The CDR3 spans 15 residues. This chain's CDR3 is CASSAMDSRNTEAFF. The CDR3 nucleotides are TGTGCCAGCAGCGCGATGGACAGCAGGAACACTGAAGCTTTCTTT.

The rearrangement uses TRBV30 and TRBJ2-7; 9 bases agree with TRBD1. The CDR3 length is 16 residues. CDR1 is GTSNPN and CDR2 is SVGIG in the germline V gene (reference sequence). Germline trimming cut 0 bases from V and 0 bases from J; bases unmatched to any gene: 6. CDR3 sequence reads: CAWSVWDRVSSYEQYF. The CDR3 DNA follows: TGTGCCTGGAGTGTATGGGACAGGGTGAGCTCCTACGAGCAGTACTTC.